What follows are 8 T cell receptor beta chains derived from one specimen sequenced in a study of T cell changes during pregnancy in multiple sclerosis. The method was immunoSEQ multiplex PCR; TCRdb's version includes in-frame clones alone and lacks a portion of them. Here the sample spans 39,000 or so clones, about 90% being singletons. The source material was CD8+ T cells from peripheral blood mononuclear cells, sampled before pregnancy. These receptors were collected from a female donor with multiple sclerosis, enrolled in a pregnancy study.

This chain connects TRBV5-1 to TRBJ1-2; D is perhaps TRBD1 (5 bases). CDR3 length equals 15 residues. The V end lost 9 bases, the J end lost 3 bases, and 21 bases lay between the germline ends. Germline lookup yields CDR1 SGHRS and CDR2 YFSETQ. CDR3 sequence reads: CANTRGGDLHYGYTF. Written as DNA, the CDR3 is TGCGCCAACACAAGAGGAGGGGACCTCCACTATGGCTACACCTTC.

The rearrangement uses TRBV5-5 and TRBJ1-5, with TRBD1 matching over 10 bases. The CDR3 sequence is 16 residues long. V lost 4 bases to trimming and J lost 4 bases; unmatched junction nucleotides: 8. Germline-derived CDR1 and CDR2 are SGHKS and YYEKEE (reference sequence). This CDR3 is CASSPVGTGANQPQHF. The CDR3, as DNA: TGTGCCAGCAGCCCGGTAGGGACAGGGGCGAATCAGCCCCAGCATTTT.

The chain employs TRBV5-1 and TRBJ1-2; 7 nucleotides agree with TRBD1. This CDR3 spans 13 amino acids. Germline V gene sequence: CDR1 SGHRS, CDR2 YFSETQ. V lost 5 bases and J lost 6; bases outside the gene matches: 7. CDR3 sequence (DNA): TGCGCCAGCAGTTTTGACAGGGCAGATGGCTACACCTTC. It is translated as CASSFDRADGYTF.

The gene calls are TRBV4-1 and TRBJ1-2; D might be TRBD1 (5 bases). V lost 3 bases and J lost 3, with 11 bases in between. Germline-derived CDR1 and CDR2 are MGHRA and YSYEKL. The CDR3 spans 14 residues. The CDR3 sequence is CASSQGGAYYGYTF. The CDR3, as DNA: TGCGCCAGCAGCCAGGGAGGGGCCTACTATGGCTACACCTTC.

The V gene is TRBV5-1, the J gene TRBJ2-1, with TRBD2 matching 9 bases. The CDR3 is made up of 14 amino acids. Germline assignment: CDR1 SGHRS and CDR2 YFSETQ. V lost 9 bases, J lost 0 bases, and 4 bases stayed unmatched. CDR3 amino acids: CATKRGDSYNEQFF. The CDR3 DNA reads TGCGCCACAAAGCGGGGGGACTCCTACAATGAGCAGTTCTTC.

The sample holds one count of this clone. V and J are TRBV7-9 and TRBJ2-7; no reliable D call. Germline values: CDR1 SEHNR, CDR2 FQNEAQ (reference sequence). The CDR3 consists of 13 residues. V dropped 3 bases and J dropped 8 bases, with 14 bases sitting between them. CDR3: CASSLEHRAKQYF. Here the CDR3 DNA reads TGTGCCAGCAGCTTGGAGCATCGTGCCAAGCAGTACTTC.

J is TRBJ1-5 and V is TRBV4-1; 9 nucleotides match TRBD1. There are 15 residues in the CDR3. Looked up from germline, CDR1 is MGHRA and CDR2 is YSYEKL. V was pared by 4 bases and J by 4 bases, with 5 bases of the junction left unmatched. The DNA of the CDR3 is TGCGCCAGCAGCCCGGACAGGGGAAGGAATCAGCCCCAGCATTTT. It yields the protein CASSPDRGRNQPQHF.

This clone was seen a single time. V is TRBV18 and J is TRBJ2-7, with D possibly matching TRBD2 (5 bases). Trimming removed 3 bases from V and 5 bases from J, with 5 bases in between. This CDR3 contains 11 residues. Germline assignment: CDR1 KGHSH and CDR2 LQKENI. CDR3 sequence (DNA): TGTGCCAGCTCACCCGGGGACGAGCAGTACTTC. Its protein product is CASSPGDEQYF.